Sequencing of this T cell receptor (beta chain) was carried out in a study of OX40 agonist ivuxolimab in advanced cancers. Whole-study findings and limits: CD8+ T cells were the subset that, on average, had more expanded clones than CD4+.

Concerning this clone itself: Its antigen is unknown.

CDR1 and CDR2 from the germline V gene are SGDLS and YYNGEE. The CDR3 contains 14 residues. Repertoires were generated with immunoSEQ multiplex PCR, while TCRdb's copy carries only in-frame clones and drops some. The table shows roughly 60,000 clones, with 86% occurring only once. This TCR was recovered from an adult with an advanced solid tumor such as melanoma, head and neck, liver or kidney cancer. The sample here was CD4+ or CD8+ T cells sorted from blood, taken in a trial of the OX40 agonist ivuxolimab. The chain links TRBV9 to TRBJ2-3; either TRBD1 or TRBD2 may fit D (5 bases each). DNA for the CDR3: TGTGCTACCTCCCGGCAGGGAGCGACAGATACGCAGTATTTT. Translated, it gives CATSRQGATDTQYF. Filled out from reference TRBV9 and TRBJ2-3, the complete variable domain reads DSGVTQTPKHLITATGQRVTLRCSPRSGDLSVYWYQQSLDQGLQFLIQYYNGEERAKGNILERFSAQQFPDLHSELNLSSLELGDSALYFCATSRQGATDTQYFGPGTRLTVL.